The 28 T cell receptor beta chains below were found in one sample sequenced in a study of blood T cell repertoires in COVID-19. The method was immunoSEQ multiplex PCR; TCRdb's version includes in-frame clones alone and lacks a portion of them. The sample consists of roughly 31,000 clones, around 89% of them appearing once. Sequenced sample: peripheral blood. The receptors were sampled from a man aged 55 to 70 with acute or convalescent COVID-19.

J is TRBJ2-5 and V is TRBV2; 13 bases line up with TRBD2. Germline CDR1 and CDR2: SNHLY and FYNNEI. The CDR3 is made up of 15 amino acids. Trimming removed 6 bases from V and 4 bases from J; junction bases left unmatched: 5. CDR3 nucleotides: TGTGCCAGCAGAGGGGGACTAGCGGGACTAGAGACCCAGTACTTC. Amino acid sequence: CASRGGLAGLETQYF.

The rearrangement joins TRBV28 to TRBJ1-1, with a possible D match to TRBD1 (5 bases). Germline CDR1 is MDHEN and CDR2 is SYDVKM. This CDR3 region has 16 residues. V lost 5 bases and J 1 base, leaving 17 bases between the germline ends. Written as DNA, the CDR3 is TGTGCCAGCAGTCCCCGCATCGGGGGGGGGAACACTGAAGCTTTCTTT. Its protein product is CASSPRIGGGNTEAFF.

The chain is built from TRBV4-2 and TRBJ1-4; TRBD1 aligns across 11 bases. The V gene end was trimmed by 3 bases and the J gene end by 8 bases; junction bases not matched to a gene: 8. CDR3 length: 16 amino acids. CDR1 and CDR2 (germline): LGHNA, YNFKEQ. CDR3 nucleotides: TGTGCCAGCAGCCAGGCGGGACAGGGGGAAGAAGAAAAACTGTTTTTT. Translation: CASSQAGQGEEEKLFF.

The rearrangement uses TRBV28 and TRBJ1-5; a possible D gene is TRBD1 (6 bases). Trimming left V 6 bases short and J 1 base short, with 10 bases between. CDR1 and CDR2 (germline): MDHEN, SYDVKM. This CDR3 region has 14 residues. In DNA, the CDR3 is TGTGCCAGCAGGGTAGGGGGAAGCAATCAGCCCCAGCATTTT. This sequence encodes CASRVGGSNQPQHF.

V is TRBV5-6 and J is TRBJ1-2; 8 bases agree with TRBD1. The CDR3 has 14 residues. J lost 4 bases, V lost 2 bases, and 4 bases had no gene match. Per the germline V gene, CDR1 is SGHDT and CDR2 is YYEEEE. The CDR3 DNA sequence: TGTGCCAGCAGCTTTGGGCAGGGGGCCTATGGCTACACCTTC. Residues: CASSFGQGAYGYTF. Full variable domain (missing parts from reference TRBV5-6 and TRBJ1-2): DAGVTQSPTHLIKTRGQQVTLRCSPKSGHDTVSWYQQALGQGPQFIFQYYEEEERQRGNFPDRFSGHQFPNYSSELNVNALLLGDSALYLCASSFGQGAYGYTFGSGTRLTVV.

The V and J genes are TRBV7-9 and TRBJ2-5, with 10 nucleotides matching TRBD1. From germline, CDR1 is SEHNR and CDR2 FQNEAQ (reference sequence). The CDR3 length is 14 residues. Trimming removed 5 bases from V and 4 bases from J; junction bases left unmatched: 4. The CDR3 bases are TGTGCCAGCAGCCCTGGACAGGGGGGAGAGACCCAGTACTTC. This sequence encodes CASSPGQGGETQYF.

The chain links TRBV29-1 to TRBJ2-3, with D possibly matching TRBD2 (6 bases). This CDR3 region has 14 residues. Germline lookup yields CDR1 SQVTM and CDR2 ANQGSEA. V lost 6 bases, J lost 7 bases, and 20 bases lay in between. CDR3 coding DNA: TGCAGCGTCGGACCGGGACTTCATTTTTATACGCAGTATTTT. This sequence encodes CSVGPGLHFYTQYF.

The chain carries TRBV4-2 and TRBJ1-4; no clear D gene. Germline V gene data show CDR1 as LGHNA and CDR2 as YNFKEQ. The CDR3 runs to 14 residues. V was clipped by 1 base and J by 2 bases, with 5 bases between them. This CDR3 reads CASSQGATNEKLFF. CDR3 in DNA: TGTGCCAGCAGCCAAGGGGCGACTAATGAAAAACTGTTTTTT.

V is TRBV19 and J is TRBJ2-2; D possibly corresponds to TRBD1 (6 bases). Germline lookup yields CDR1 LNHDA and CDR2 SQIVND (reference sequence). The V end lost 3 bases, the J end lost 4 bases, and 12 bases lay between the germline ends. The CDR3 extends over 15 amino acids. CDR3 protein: CASSIGSGATGELFF. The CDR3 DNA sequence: TGTGCCAGTAGTATTGGGTCAGGGGCCACCGGGGAGCTGTTTTTT.

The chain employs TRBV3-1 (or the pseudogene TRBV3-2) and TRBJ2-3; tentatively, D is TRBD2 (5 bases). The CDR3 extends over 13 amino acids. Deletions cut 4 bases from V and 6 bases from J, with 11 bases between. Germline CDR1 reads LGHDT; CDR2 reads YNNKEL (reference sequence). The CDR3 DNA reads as TGTGCCAGCAGCCTGGTGCGGGCGGATACGCAGTATTTT. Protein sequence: CASSLVRADTQYF.

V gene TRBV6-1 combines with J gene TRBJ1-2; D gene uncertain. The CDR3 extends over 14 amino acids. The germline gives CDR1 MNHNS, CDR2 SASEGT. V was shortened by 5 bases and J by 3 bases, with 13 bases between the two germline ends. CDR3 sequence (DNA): TGTGCCAGCAGTACCAAACAGAGAGACTATGGCTACACCTTC. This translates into CASSTKQRDYGYTF.

The DNA for the CDR3 is TGTGCCTGGAGTGGTCCCCGGGGAGAACGATTGGCTTTCTTT. Its translation: CAWSGPRGERLAFF. The V and J genes are TRBV30 and TRBJ1-1; D is unresolved. CDR1 is GTSNPN and CDR2 is SVGIG in the germline V gene (reference sequence). The CDR3 consists of 14 residues. The germline V and J ends were trimmed by 1 base and 11 bases, with 20 bases remaining between them.

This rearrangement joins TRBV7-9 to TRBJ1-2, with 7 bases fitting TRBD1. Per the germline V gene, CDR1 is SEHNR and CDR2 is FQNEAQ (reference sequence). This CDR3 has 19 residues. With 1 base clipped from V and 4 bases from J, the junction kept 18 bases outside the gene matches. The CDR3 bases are TGTGCCAGCAGCTTAGGTAAACCCGGACAGGCCAGCTCCTCCTATGGCTACACCTTC. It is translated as CASSLGKPGQASSSYGYTF.

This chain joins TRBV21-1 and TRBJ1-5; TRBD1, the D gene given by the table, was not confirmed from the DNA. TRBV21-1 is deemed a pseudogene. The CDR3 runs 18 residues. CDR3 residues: CASSSQDCVRRGHQPQHF. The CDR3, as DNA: TGTGCCAGCAGCTCACAGGACTGTGTGCGAAGGGGGCATCAGCCCCAGCATTTT.

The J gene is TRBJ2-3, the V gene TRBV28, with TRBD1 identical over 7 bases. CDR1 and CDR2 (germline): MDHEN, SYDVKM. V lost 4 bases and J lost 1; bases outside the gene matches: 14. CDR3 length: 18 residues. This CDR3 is CASSSDWDSQRGTDTQYF. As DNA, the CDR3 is TGTGCCAGCAGTTCCGATTGGGACAGTCAAAGGGGCACAGATACGCAGTATTTT.

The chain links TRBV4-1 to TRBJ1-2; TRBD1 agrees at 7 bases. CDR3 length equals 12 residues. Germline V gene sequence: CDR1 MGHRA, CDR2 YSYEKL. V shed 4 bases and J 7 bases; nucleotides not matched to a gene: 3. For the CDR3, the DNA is TGCGCCAGCAGCCTACAGGGGATTGGCTACACCTTC. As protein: CASSLQGIGYTF.

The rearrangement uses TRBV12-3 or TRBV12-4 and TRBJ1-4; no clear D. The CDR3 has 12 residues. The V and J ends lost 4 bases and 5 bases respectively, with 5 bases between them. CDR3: CASSSVNEKLFF. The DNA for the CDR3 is TGTGCCAGCAGTTCAGTGAATGAAAAACTGTTTTTT.

The CDR3 loop is CASSDGSGGNGKTQYF. The CDR3 nucleotides are TGCGCCAGCAGTGATGGTTCAGGGGGTAATGGGAAGACCCAGTACTTC. V gene TRBV10-1 combines with J gene TRBJ2-5; TRBD1 matches 7 bases. Germline CDR1 and CDR2: WNHNN and SYGVQD (reference sequence). The CDR3 has 16 residues. V was clipped by 3 bases and J by 6 bases; unmatched bases: 13.

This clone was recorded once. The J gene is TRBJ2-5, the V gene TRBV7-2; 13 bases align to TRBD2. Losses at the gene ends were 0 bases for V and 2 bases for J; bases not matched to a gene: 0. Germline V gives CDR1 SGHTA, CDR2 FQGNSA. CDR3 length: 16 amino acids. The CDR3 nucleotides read TGTGCCAGCAGCTTAGCACTAGCGGGGGGGCAAGAGACCCAGTACTTC. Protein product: CASSLALAGGQETQYF.

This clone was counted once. CDR3: CASLLLQGLNTEAFF. DNA of the CDR3: TGTGCCAGCCTACTCCTACAGGGGCTGAACACTGAAGCTTTCTTT. The chain joins TRBV28 to TRBJ1-1, with 7 bases aligning to TRBD1. There are 15 residues in the CDR3. Unmatched junction bases numbered 9, after V lost 8 bases and J lost 0 bases. CDR1 and CDR2 (germline): MDHEN, SYDVKM.

The CDR3 is CASNDRGYEQYF. CDR3 bases: TGTGCCAGTAATGACAGGGGCTACGAGCAGTACTTC. The chain is built from TRBV19 and TRBJ2-5; 8 bases fit TRBD1. Judging by the DNA end, TRBJ2-7 fits better; the J call may be wrong. This CDR3 has 12 amino acids. Germline assignment: CDR1 LNHDA and CDR2 SQIVND (reference sequence).

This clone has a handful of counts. The CDR3 here is CASTFGGGQNYNEQFF. Written as DNA, the CDR3 is TGTGCCAGCACCTTTGGTGGGGGACAAAACTACAATGAGCAGTTCTTC. The J gene is TRBJ2-1, the V gene TRBV5-4; D possibly corresponds to TRBD1 (6 bases). The CDR3 is 16 residues long. V shed 6 bases and J shed 3 bases, with 19 bases lying between them. CDR1 is SGHNT, CDR2 YYREEE, per germline (reference sequence).

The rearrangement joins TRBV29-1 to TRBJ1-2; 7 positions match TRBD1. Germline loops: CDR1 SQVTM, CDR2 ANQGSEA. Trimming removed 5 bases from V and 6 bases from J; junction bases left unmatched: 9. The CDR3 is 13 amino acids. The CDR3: CSVQIQGFDGYTF. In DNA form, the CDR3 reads TGCAGCGTTCAGATACAGGGGTTCGATGGCTACACCTTC.

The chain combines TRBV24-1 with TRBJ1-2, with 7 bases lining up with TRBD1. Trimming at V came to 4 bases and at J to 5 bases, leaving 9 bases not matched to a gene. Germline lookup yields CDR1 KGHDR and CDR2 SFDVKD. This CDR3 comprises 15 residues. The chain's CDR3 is CATSERGQPGYGYTF. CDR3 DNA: TGTGCCACCAGTGAACGGGGACAGCCGGGGTATGGCTACACCTTC.

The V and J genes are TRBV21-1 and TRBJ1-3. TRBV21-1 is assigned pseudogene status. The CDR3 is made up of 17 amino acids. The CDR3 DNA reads TGTGCCAGCAGCAAAAAAGGTCCAACCGGGGTTGGAAACACCATATATTTT. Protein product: CASSKKGPTGVGNTIYF.

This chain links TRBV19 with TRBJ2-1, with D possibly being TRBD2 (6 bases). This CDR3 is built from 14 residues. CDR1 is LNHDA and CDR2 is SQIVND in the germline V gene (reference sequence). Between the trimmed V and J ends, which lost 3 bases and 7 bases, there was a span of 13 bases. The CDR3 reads CASSIGGLWNEQFF. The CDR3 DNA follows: TGTGCCAGTAGTATTGGGGGGTTGTGGAATGAGCAGTTCTTC. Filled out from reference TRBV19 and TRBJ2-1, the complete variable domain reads DGGITQSPKYLFRKEGQNVTLSCEQNLNHDAMYWYRQDPGQGLRLIYYSQIVNDFQKGDIAEGYSVSREKKESFPLTVTSAQKNPTAFYLCASSIGGLWNEQFFGPGTRLTVL.

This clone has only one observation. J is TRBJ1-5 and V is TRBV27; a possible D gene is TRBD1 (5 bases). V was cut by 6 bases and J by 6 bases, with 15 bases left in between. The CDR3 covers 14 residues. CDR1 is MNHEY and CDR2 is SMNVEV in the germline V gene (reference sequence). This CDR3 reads CASSRGGSGQPQHF. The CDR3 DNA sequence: TGTGCCAGCAGCCGTGGGGGGTCAGGTCAGCCCCAGCATTTT.

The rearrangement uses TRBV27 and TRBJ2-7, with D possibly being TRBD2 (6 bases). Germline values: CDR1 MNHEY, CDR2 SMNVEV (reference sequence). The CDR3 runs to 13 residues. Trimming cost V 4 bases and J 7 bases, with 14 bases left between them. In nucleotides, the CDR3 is TGTGCCAGCAGTTCCGGGGGTTTGGGGGAGCAGTACTTC. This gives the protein CASSSGGLGEQYF.